The clone carrying this T cell receptor (beta chain) has more than one count but fewer than ten. Its antigen is as yet unknown. Germline V CDR1 and CDR2: MNHEY, SVGEGT. V was clipped by 1 base and J by 1 base; unmatched bases: 3. The CDR3 is made up of 15 amino acids. The source material, RNA transcripts, was used to amplify TCR beta CDR3 regions. First-round RT-PCR targeting the TCR CDR3 was performed with the HTBI primer set. TCRdb passed the multiplex PCR reads through MiXCR, listing each CDR3 protein once. The profile covers 800,000 or so distinct CDR3 sequences, with about two fifths appearing a single time and over 8% taken by the ten largest. This sample is part of a study of T cells in Graves' hyperthyroidism and ophthalmopathy. Study-wide findings and caveats: Patients with ophthalmopathy were separated from those with stable hyperthyroidism by a 13 V-J model. Also found in blood were most expanded thyroid clonotypes above 0.001.

No ophthalmopathy progression within 18 months constituted stable Graves' hyperthyroidism. Cells are PBMCs isolated from roughly 9.2 ml of fresh blood. Sequencing input: blood. This clonotype was sampled from a man aged 18 to 29 with Graves' hyperthyroidism. The genes are TRBV6-2 or TRBV6-3 and TRBJ2-5; 7 bases are shared with TRBD2. The DNA for the CDR3 is TGTGCCAGCAGTTACTTGGGACTACTCCAAGAGACCCAGTACTTC. Its translation is CASSYLGLLQETQYF.